The clone carrying this T cell receptor beta chain was seen a handful of times. Because this beta chain is a stray read in a library intended to capture alpha chains, its abundance should not be given much weight. The CDR3 is 13 amino acids. V lost 7 bases to trimming and J lost 3 bases, with 13 bases between them. Per germline, CDR1 ENHRY and CDR2 SYGVKD. One entry per CDR3 protein, called by TCRdb with MiXCR from the RT-PCR reads. The sample contains 5,000 to 8,000 distinct CDR3 sequences, roughly nine tenths of which appear only once. The rearrangement uses TRBV10-3 and TRBJ2-7; D not certain. Sequenced sample: memory CD4+ T cells from blood. The TCR was taken from a female donor in good health, serving as a healthy control. This CDR3 is CAITPGPNYEQYF. CDR3 bases: TGTGCCATCACCCCCGGGCCTAACTACGAGCAGTACTTC.